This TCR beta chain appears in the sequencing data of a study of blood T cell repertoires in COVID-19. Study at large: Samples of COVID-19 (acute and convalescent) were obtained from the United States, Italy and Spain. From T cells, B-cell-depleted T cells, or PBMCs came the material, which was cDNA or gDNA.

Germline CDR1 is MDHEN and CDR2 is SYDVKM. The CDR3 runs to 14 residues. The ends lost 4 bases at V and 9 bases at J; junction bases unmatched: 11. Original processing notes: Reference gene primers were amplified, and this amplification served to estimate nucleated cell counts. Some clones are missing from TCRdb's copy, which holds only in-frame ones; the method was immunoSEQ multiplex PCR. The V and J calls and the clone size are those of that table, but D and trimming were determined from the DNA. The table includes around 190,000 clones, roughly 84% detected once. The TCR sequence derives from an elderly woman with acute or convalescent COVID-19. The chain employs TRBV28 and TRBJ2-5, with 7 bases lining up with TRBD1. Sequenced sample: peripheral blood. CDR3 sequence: CASSSTTGLVAQYF. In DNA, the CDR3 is TGTGCCAGCAGTTCCACGACAGGGCTGGTGGCCCAGTACTTC. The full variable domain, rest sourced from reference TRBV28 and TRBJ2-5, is DVKVTQSSRYLVKRTGEKVFLECVQDMDHENMFWYRQDPGLGLRLIYFSYDVKMKEKGDIPEGYSVSREKKERFSLILESASTNQTSMYLCASSSTTGLVAQYFGPGTRLLVL.